The sequence of this TCR beta chain was determined in a study of cytomegalovirus exposure and HLA in healthy donors (dated by TCRdb to 2016 to 2017). Regarding the study in general: An earlier analysis of some 620 of the donors reported around 280 Gb of sequence data and 95 million to 140 million unique TCR beta sequences obtained from approximately 180 million T cells. Approximately 310 gigabases of sequencing data and around 80 million unique TCR sequences made up an early release that covered 500 to 650 HLA-typed donors. Every repertoire in the discovery cohort had been generated on one and the same sequencing platform. The genetic ancestry cluster associated with self-reported Caucasian donors included about four fifths of the approximately 410 genotyped donors. In the later analysis, no new phenotypic data were used to find candidate immune exposures; instead, reliance was placed on TCR beta sequences and their occurrence across donors. Typing coverage varied by locus: roughly 620-630 donors for A, B, C, DRB1 and DQB1; some 520 for DQA1; around 570 for DPA1; approximately 450 for DPB1. Besides the first cohort of about 730 subjects, a separate validation cohort made up of 95 to 150 different subjects was used. The study used immunosequencing to profile the T cell repertoires of approximately 690 subjects and linked those repertoires to cytomegalovirus serostatus. To predict cytomegalovirus infection status, the study combined high-throughput TCR immunosequencing, statistical association of individual TCRs with disease status, and machine learning. The study aimed to test whether cataloging public T cell receptors could reveal signatures of past pathogen exposure. A later genetic analysis took genome-wide SNP genotypes for about 65% of the 666 donors and used that subset as a discovery cohort. On average, around 240,000 unique TCR beta nucleotide sequences were sequenced per donor among more than 350 genotyped donors of the cohort, with 15% to 20% of those sequences being non-productive. An earlier analysis of some 600 of the donors applied high-throughput TCR beta sequencing to assess whether each TCR beta V gene segment acted as functional or pseudogenic. A later analysis re-analyzed previously published TCR beta repertoires from about 600 donors and added high-resolution HLA genotyping to study TCR occurrence patterns. Both class I and class II loci were covered by HLA typing, at four-digit resolution. Because of strong linkage in the cohort, five DR-DQ haplotypes were treated as single units for association and clustering. Alongside the repertoire data, information on donor age, sex, ethnicity and CMV serostatus was compiled.

Overall study results and their limits: A group of highly shared sequence variants was considered likely to be a technical artifact of the sequencing pipeline. Linkage disequilibrium might explain the correlated functional status among segregating V segments, but an unknown experimental factor could not be excluded. When HLA alleles, especially DR and DQ, strongly co-occurred, attributing TCR associations to individual alleles was difficult. While some public TCRs were present in many individuals, most TCR sequences turned up only very rarely across donors. The earlier analysis of 450 to 700 of the donors excluded fewer than 20 rarely observed V segments, including chromosome 9 orphons, because counts were too low. HLA typing was unavailable for some donors at each locus, so association tests used only the typed subset. The 87-base-pair reads could not distinguish some IMGT-functional V segments, including TRBV6-2 and TRBV6-3, so those segments were excluded. According to the authors, the approach could potentially be generalized to other disease states and immunological phenotypes. For the cohort, immune exposure information was limited to CMV serostatus. Broadly in line with IMGT annotations, most TCR beta V segments showed up in productive rearrangements about 90% or about 30% of the time in an earlier analysis of several hundred of the donors. Several of the top co-occurrence clusters appeared to be linked to parvovirus B19, influenza, CMV and Epstein-Barr virus, according to a later analysis. A later analysis found that HLA-associated TCR beta chains were more clonally expanded and had lower generation probabilities than equally common non-associated chains. According to a later analysis, most CMV-associated TCR beta chains appeared to be HLA-restricted, and the HLA associations seemed to be driven largely by CMV exposure. The study listed 150 to 200 TCR beta chains as associated with cytomegalovirus. In a later analysis, some 18,000 TCR beta sequences were associated with specific HLA alleles at a false discovery rate of 0.05. In vitro tests confirmed that a few of the cytomegalovirus-associated TCR beta chains recognize cytomegalovirus antigens. Cytomegalovirus status was reported to be diagnosed by the classifier with high specificity and sensitivity in both the original and validation cohorts. The cohort was sequenced for TCR beta chains only, and without alpha or paired-chain data the features that could be detected were limited. Roughly uniform sequencing depth across donors was assumed in presence/absence analyses, although this assumption may not hold. In a later genetic analysis, fewer N-insertions in productive TCRs were reported among donors in an Asian-associated ancestry cluster than the approximately 710-donor mean. A further reported finding was that TCR beta sequences accurately predicted the HLA-A and HLA-B alleles for most subjects in the first cohort. A later genetic analysis associated a missense DCLRE1C variant with V-gene and J-gene trimming of TCR beta chains, and an independent cohort replicated the association. In a later analysis, TCR association rates were found to vary across HLA loci, with the most associated TCRs seen for DRB1 alleles and the fewest for HLA-C alleles.

V trim: 5 bases; J trim: 7 bases; unmatched bases: 6. CDR1 LNHNV and CDR2 YYDKDF were looked up in the germline V gene (reference sequence). Inclusive of the bounding cysteine and phenylalanine, the CDR3 is 14 residues long. Left in the record is the CDR3 DNA by itself, 42 bases read in frame from the first base. This clone came up once. Its cognate antigen has yet to be identified. Nothing much larger sits one base from this clone, and base qualities are not available. Libraries came from the immunoSEQ multiplex PCR assay. A mixture of 60 forward primers for TCR Vbeta segments and 13 reverse primers for TCR Jbeta segments was used in the multiplex PCR. Amplification of the CDR3 region of rearranged TCR beta genes was performed with a multiplex PCR assay on genomic DNA. On the Illumina HiSeq System, the amplified TCR beta libraries were sequenced as 87-base-pair reads. The original pipeline was this. In a later analysis, approximately 74 million unique TCR beta chains were counted across the approximately 640 repertoires, and roughly 11 million of these chains were shared by at least two donors. Raw reads were error-corrected and collapsed into unique sequences by a nearest-neighbor algorithm in which closely related sequences were merged to remove PCR and sequencing errors. Alignment of CDR3 sequences to IMGT reference sequences was used to assign V, D and J gene segments. Each retained sequence needed at least a six-nucleotide match to both a V gene segment and a J gene segment. Rearrangements were classified as productive when the CDR3 lacked stop codons and remained in frame with V and J, and all other rearrangements were classified as non-productive. CDR3 was defined according to IMGT convention as the region running from the second conserved V-encoded cysteine to the conserved J-encoded phenylalanine. Sequences without an unambiguous match to a single V gene segment were excluded from the earlier analysis of approximately 560 of the donors. In an earlier analysis of some 590 of the donors, a V segment was called functional when productive rearrangements were above 56.7%, and segregating when the standard deviation between donors exceeded 5%. A statistical classification framework was built to diagnose cytomegalovirus status from the catalog of TCR beta chain sequences. A later analysis assigned V and J genes by comparing TCR nucleotide sequences with IMGT/GENE-DB human TR gene sequences. The TCRdist pipeline was used in a later analysis to assign CDR3 sequences and most-parsimonious VDJ recombination scenarios. In a later analysis, each TCR beta chain was defined by its CDR3 amino acid sequence together with its V-gene family, and reads without a unique V-gene family were excluded. To address suspected cross-contamination and a sequencing artifact, a later analysis removed several hundred highly shared, low-generation-probability nucleotide sequences. In a later analysis, a clonal expansion index for each public chain was calculated from normalized within-repertoire ranks of inferred template counts. In a later analysis, generation probabilities were computed with a VDJ recombination model fitted to out-of-frame rearrangements, and the resulting probabilities were checked against IGoR. In a later analysis, hypergeometric tests were used to score TCR-TCR, TCR-HLA and TCR-CMV co-occurrence, with a repertoire-size bias correction applied to TCR pairs. To estimate false discovery rates, a later analysis permuted the HLA or CMV assignments 20 times. A later analysis grouped co-occurring TCRs with DBSCAN, adding TCRdist sequence similarity when clustering within HLA-allele-positive subsets. Co-occurrence clustering excluded repertoires with fewer than 30,000 or more than 120,000 public chains, plus five with anomalous nucleotide sharing. This immuneACCESS table, as held by TCRdb, lists in-frame sequences with V and J called but not all clones. Of the missing ones, under half trace to an unresolved V gene in checked studies; the others have no known cause. V and J calls plus clone size are reproduced from that table; the DNA served to infer D and trimming. This sample is represented by roughly 170,000 clones; approximately 80% of them were singletons. The leading ten clones occupy more than 5.5% of the sample.

The cohort consisted of 650 to 700 healthy bone marrow donors. All cohort members were sampled while nominally healthy, although unrecorded immune exposures were likely present. The donor tested CMV seropositive, placing the donor among the roughly 270 seropositive members of the cohort. A peripheral blood sample was provided by each donor, and peripheral blood mononuclear cells were used for TCR beta sequencing. The Qiagen DNeasy Blood Extraction Kit was used to extract genomic DNA from the blood cell samples. The rearrangement joined TRBV15 to TRBJ1-5; 9 of the junction bases match TRBD1. The sample consisted of PBMCs. The source is a man aged 25 to 45 in good health and CMV-seropositive. This receptor has the CDR3 CATSPTGGIQPQHF. In nucleotide form, the sequence is TGTGCCACCAGCCCAACAGGGGGCATACAGCCCCAGCATTTT.